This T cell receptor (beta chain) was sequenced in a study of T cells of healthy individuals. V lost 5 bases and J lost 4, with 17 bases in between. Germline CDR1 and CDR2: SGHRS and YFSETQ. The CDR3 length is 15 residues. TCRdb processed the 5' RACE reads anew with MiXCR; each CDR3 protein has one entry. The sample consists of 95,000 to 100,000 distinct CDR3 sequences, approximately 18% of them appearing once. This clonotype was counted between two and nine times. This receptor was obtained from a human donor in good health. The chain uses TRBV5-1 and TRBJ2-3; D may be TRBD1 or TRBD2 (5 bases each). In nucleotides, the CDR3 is TGCGCCAGCAGACGGTCTGGGGGACGGTCAGATACGCAGTATTTT. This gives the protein CASRRSGGRSDTQYF.